Given below is one T cell receptor (beta chain) in context. Its matching antigen is unknown. The source of the sample is a study of shared clonotypes between healthy human individuals. Whole-study context: Each donor's CD8 memory used one plate, CD8 naive two, each CD4 subset three.

V was trimmed by 0 bases and J by 8 bases, leaving 13 bases between them. Germline V CDR1 and CDR2: SEHNR, FQNEAQ (reference sequence). CDR3 length: 14 amino acids. Study-level findings and limits: Clonotype sharing among donors, it was expected, would be affected by sequencing depth. The four-donor shared clonotypes exceeded non-shared clonotypes in generation probability, with non-shared ones scoring lower.

Per the original methods: There were no quality scores in the junction-only immunoSEQ sequences, so filtering differed. TCRdb's table, derived via immunoSEQ multiplex PCR, lists solely in-frame clones and lacks some. The V and J calls and clone size were taken over from that table, and D and trimming were inferred from the DNA. In the table there are a few million clones, 90% to 95% of which are singletons. The naive CD8 population came from CD45RO-negative cells selected for CCR7, without terminally differentiated effector memory CD45RA+ cells. The sample taken for sequencing was naive CD8+ T cells from PBMCs. The TCR sequence derives from a man between 18 and 35 years old in good health. Some clones in this sample may be carry-over from other donors' samples. The chain recombines TRBV7-9 with TRBJ1-2; D gene ambiguous. CDR3 DNA sequence: TGTGCCAGCAGCTTAGCAGGTCCGGGGAACGGCTACACCTTC. The encoded protein is CASSLAGPGNGYTF. The full variable domain, with the rest looked up from reference TRBV7-9 and TRBJ1-2, is DTGVSQNPRHKITKRGQNVTFRCDPISEHNRLYWYRQTLGQGPEFLTYFQNEAQLEKSRLLSDRFSAERPKGSFSTLEIQRTEQGDSAMYLCASSLAGPGNGYTFGSGTRLTVV.